This T cell receptor beta chain was captured in a study of T cells expressing NK-cell markers. The wider study: Seven sequenced donors out of eight were HCMV-seropositive, one seronegative. Study results and caveats: For 5 to 7 donors, the dominant NKG2C+ clonotypes made up about 1.0-8% of their CD8+ T cells. Also leading the CD3+CD56-NKG2C+ fraction in a few donors were these clonotypes.

TCR beta cDNA was made by 5'RACE template switching with UMIs. TCRdb reprocessed the 5' RACE reads, keeping one entry per CDR3 protein, no DNA. This table lists roughly 110,000 distinct CDR3 sequences. CDR1 is SGHRS, CDR2 YFSETQ, per germline. CDR3 length: 15 residues. Points on this clonotype: The antigen remains undetermined.

The rearrangement uses TRBV5-1 and TRBJ2-5; the D call of TRBD2 rests on TCRdb alone, since no DNA is present to check it. The source material was blood T cells: a sorted CD56 or NKG2C T cell subset, CD4+ or CD8+ T cells, or bulk PBMC T cells (not recorded which). The sequence was obtained from a woman between 18 and 75 years old in good health. CDR3 sequence: CASSLEAREEETQYF.